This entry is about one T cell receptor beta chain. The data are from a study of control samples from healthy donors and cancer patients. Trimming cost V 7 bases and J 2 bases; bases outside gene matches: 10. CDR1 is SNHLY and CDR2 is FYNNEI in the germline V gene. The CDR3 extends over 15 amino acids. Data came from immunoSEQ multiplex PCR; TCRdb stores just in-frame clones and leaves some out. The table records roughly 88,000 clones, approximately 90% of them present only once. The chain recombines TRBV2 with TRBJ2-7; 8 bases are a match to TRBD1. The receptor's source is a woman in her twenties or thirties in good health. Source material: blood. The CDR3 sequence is CASMRGQASPYEQYF. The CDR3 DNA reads TGTGCCAGCATGAGGGGACAGGCTAGCCCCTACGAGCAGTACTTC.